This TCR beta chain was recovered during a study of early T cells in non-severe SARS-CoV-2 infection. Study findings and constraints: Lookups in VDJdb leaned toward anti-spike CD8 responses and missed private and CD4 specificities.

In its sample, this clonotype was seen many times. The antigen is unknown. V trimming: 5 bases; J trimming: 6 bases; junction bases outside the gene matches: 5. CDR1 is LNHNV and CDR2 is YYDKDF in the germline V gene (reference sequence). This CDR3 spans 15 amino acids. From the 5' RACE reads, TCRdb called clonotypes with MiXCR, one entry per CDR3 protein. The sample has fewer than 100,000 distinct CDR3 sequences; around 8.7% are singletons. The rearrangement uses TRBV15 and TRBJ2-2; 11 bases match TRBD1. The receptor comes from an adult who was a healthcare worker with PCR-confirmed SARS-CoV-2 infection or an uninfected control (not recorded which). The specimen sequenced was whole blood. CDR3 sequence (DNA): TGTGCCACCAGCCTCTGGACAGGGGGCTCCGGGGAGCTGTTTTTT. Its protein is CATSLWTGGSGELFF. Combining the CDR3 with reference TRBV15 and TRBJ2-2 gives the whole variable domain DAMVIQNPRYQVTQFGKPVTLSCSQTLNHNVMYWYQQKSSQAPKLLFHYYDKDFNNEADTPDNFQSRRPNTSFCFLDIRSPGLGDTAMYLCATSLWTGGSGELFFGEGSRLTVL.